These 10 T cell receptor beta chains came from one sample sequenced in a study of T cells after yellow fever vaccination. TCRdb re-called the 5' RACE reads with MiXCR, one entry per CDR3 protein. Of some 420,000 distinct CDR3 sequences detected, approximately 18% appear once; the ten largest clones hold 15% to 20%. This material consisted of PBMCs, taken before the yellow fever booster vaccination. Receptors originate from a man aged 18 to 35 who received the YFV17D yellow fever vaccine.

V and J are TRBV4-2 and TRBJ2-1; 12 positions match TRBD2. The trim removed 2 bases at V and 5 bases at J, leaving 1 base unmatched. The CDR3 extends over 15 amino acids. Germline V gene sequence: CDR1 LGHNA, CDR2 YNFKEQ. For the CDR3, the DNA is TGTGCCAGCAGCCAACGGACTAGCGGGGACAATGAGCAGTTCTTC. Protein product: CASSQRTSGDNEQFF.

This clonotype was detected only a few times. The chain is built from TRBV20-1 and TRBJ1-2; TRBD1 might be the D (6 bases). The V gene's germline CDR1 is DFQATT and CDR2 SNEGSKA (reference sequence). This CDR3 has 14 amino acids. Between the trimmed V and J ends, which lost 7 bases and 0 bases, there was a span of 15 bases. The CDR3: CSVRRTATNYGYTF. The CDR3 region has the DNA TGCAGTGTTAGGCGGACAGCCACTAACTATGGCTACACCTTC.

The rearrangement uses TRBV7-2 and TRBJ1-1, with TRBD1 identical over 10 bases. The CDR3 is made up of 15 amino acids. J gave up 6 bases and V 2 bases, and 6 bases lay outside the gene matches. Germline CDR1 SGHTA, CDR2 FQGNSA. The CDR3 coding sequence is TGTGCCAGCAGCTTATTCGGGACAGGGGCATCTGAAGCTTTCTTT. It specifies CASSLFGTGASEAFF.

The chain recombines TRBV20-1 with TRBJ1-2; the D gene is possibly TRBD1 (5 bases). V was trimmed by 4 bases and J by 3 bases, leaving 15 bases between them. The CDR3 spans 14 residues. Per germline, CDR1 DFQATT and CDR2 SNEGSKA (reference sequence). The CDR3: CSAITSDSDYGYTF. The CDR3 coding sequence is TGCAGTGCTATCACGTCCGACAGTGACTATGGCTACACCTTC.

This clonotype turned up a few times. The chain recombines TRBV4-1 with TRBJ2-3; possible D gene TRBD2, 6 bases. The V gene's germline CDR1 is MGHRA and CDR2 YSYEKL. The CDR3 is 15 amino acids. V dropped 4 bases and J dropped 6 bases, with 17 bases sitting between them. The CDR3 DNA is TGCGCCAGCAGCCCGGGAGACTCTGTCCTGGATACGCAGTATTTT. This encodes CASSPGDSVLDTQYF.

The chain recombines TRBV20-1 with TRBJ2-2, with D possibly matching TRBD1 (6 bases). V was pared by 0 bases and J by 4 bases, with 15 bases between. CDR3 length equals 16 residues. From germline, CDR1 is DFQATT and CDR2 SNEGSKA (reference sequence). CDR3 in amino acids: CSARDRQQGGTGELFF. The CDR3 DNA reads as TGCAGTGCTAGAGATAGGCAGCAAGGGGGCACCGGGGAGCTGTTTTTT.

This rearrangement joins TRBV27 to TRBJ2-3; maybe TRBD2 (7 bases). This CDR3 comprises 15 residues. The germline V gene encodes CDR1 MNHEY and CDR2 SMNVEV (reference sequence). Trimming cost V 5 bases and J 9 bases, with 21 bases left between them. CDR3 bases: TGTGCCAGCAGTCCCGCTCGGGGGGCCCTCGGGACGCAGTATTTT. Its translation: CASSPARGALGTQYF.

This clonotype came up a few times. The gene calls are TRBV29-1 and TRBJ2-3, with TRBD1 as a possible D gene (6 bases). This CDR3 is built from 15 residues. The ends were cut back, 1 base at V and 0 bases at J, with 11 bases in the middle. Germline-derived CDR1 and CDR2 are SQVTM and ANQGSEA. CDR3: CSVEVHRVSTDTQYF. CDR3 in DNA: TGCAGCGTTGAAGTGCACAGGGTGAGCACAGATACGCAGTATTTT.

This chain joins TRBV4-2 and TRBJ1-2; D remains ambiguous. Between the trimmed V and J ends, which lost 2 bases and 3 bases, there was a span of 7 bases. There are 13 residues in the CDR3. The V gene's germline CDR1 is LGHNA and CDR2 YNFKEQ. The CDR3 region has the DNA TGTGCCAGCAGCCAATCCGGTTACTATGGCTACACCTTC. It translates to CASSQSGYYGYTF.

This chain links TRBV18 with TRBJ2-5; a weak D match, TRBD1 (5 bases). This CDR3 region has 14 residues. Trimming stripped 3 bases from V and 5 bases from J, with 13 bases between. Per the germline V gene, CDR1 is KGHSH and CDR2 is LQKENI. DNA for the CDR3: TGTGCCAGCTCACCGTTTCTCAGGGTCGAGACCCAGTACTTC. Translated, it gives CASSPFLRVETQYF.